The next 20 T cell receptor beta chains were all read from a single sample in a study of CD8 T cells in Susac syndrome. RNA in amounts of roughly 0.5 to 1 ug was reverse transcribed with random hexamers. TCRdb called the immunoSEQ multiplex PCR reads again in MiXCR, with one record for every CDR3 protein. Found here are 120,000 or so distinct CDR3 sequences, about 96% of them singletons; the top ten hold roughly 0.12%. The sample was CD4+ T cells from PBMCs. All receptors derive from a human donor in good health.

The chain combines TRBV29-1 with TRBJ2-5, with 8 bases that match TRBD2. This CDR3 contains 14 residues. From germline, CDR1 is SQVTM and CDR2 ANQGSEA. V shed 3 bases and J 4 bases; nucleotides not matched to a gene: 7. CDR3 nucleotides: TGCAGCGTTGAGCGAGCGGGAGCTCGAGAGACCCAGTACTTC. It translates to CSVERAGARETQYF.

The chain combines TRBV2 with TRBJ1-2, with a tentative D call TRBD1 (5 bases). The V gene lost 1 base and the J gene lost 5 bases, with 14 bases spanning the gap. This CDR3 has 15 residues. Germline V CDR1 and CDR2: SNHLY, FYNNEI. CDR3 protein: CASSEVPRRGYGYTF. The CDR3 DNA reads as TGTGCCAGCAGTGAAGTCCCCCGAAGGGGTTATGGCTACACCTTC.

The CDR3 sequence is CASTAGTSGRAGELFF. CDR3 nucleotide sequence: TGTGCCAGTACCGCCGGGACTAGCGGGAGGGCCGGGGAGCTGTTTTTT. This chain connects TRBV19 to TRBJ2-2; 16 bases agree with TRBD2. Germline V gives CDR1 LNHDA, CDR2 SQIVND (reference sequence). The CDR3 runs 16 residues. V lost 7 bases, J lost 6 bases, and 5 bases stayed unmatched.

CDR3 protein: CASSALGTDTQYF. Written as DNA, the CDR3 is TGTGCCAGCAGCGCTTTGGGGACAGATACGCAGTATTTT. The chain links TRBV7-2 to TRBJ2-3; D ambiguous. This CDR3 has 13 amino acids. The V and J ends lost 5 bases and 3 bases respectively, with 9 bases between them. CDR1 and CDR2 from the germline V gene are SGHTA and FQGNSA.

V gene TRBV2 combines with J gene TRBJ2-1; 9 bases are a match to TRBD1. Germline V lookup: CDR1 SNHLY, CDR2 FYNNEI. CDR3 size: 14 residues. V was clipped by 7 bases and J by 6 bases; unmatched bases: 7. DNA for the CDR3: TGTGCCAGCATAGGGACAGGGATATCCAATGAGCAGTTCTTC. Amino acids: CASIGTGISNEQFF.

This clonotype came up once. The chain's CDR3 is CASRAGTSGIREKFF. The CDR3 DNA reads TGCGCCAGCAGAGCCGGGACTAGCGGTATCAGGGAAAAGTTCTTC. V usage is TRBV4-1 and J usage is TRBJ2-1; the match to TRBD2 covers 11 bases. With 6 bases clipped from V and 14 bases from J, the junction kept 15 bases outside the gene matches. Germline assignment: CDR1 MGHRA and CDR2 YSYEKL. The length of the CDR3 is 15 residues.

The CDR3 here is CASRETRTQETQYF. The CDR3, as DNA: TGTGCCAGCAGGGAGACTAGGACCCAAGAGACCCAGTACTTC. J is TRBJ2-5 and V is TRBV28; D possibly corresponds to TRBD2 (6 bases). CDR3 length: 14 residues. CDR1 is MDHEN, CDR2 SYDVKM, per germline. V was pared by 6 bases and J by 1 base, with 12 bases between.

The chain has TRBV7-9 and TRBJ2-2, with TRBD2 as a possible D gene (6 bases). Germline-derived CDR1 and CDR2 are SEHNR and FQNEAQ (reference sequence). The CDR3 totals 15 residues. Trimming shortened V by 4 bases and J by 3 bases, and 12 bases separated the two germline ends. This CDR3 reads CASSSSGRHTGELFF. CDR3 nucleotides: TGTGCCAGCAGCTCTTCAGGGAGGCACACCGGGGAGCTGTTTTTT.

This clonotype was seen a single time. J is TRBJ2-5 and V is TRBV10-3; D not resolved. CDR3 size: 13 residues. V was clipped by 0 bases and J by 4 bases, with 6 bases between them. CDR1 is ENHRY, CDR2 SYGVKD, per germline. The CDR3 loop reads CAISESYRETQYF. CDR3 DNA sequence: TGTGCCATCAGTGAGTCGTACAGAGAGACCCAGTACTTC.

This chain connects TRBV28 to TRBJ2-7; the match to TRBD2 covers 9 bases. Germline CDR1 MDHEN, CDR2 SYDVKM. V shed 5 bases and J 2 bases; nucleotides not matched to a gene: 1. CDR3 length: 13 residues. CDR3 nucleotide sequence: TGTGCCAGCAGTGGACTAGCGCCCTACGAGCAGTACTTC. Protein product: CASSGLAPYEQYF.

The chain couples TRBV27 to TRBJ2-7; TRBD2 agrees at 12 bases. The V segment lost 6 bases and the J segment 6 bases; nucleotides outside the gene matches: 3. Germline CDR1 is MNHEY and CDR2 is SMNVEV (reference sequence). The CDR3 length is 13 residues. CDR3 residues: CASRTSGSGEQYF. In nucleotides, the CDR3 is TGTGCCAGCAGGACTAGCGGGAGTGGCGAGCAGTACTTC.

V gene TRBV5-1 combines with J gene TRBJ2-2, with D unclear. This CDR3 has 15 amino acids. V was clipped by 4 bases and J by 0 bases, with 10 bases between them. The V gene's germline CDR1 is SGHRS and CDR2 YFSETQ. CDR3 nucleotides: TGCGCCAGCAGCCAGCAACTGACGAACACCGGGGAGCTGTTTTTT. It is translated as CASSQQLTNTGELFF.

The chain employs TRBV9 and TRBJ2-1, with no clear D. The V end was cut by 0 bases, the J end by 9 bases, with 10 bases between. Germline lookup yields CDR1 SGDLS and CDR2 YYNGEE. The CDR3 contains 13 residues. The CDR3 region is CASSVVARSEQFF. DNA of the CDR3: TGTGCCAGCAGCGTAGTAGCTAGGAGTGAGCAGTTCTTC.

This clonotype was detected only a few times. The rearrangement joins TRBV29-1 to TRBJ2-7, with 8 bases matching TRBD1. V lost 6 bases to trimming and J lost 2 bases; unmatched junction nucleotides: 9. This CDR3 region has 14 residues. Germline CDR1 SQVTM, CDR2 ANQGSEA. CDR3 sequence: CSVQQQGGAYEQYF. DNA of the CDR3: TGCAGCGTCCAACAACAGGGGGGAGCCTACGAGCAGTACTTC.

This clonotype was seen only once. The chain combines TRBV7-9 with TRBJ2-1; 8 bases are a match to TRBD1. The V gene end was trimmed by 5 bases and the J gene end by 3 bases; junction bases not matched to a gene: 6. This CDR3 region has 15 residues. Germline assignment: CDR1 SEHNR and CDR2 FQNEAQ (reference sequence). In DNA form, the CDR3 reads TGTGCCAGCAGCAGTGGACAGGGCGTCTACAATGAGCAGTTCTTC. Residues: CASSSGQGVYNEQFF. Combining the CDR3 with reference TRBV7-9 and TRBJ2-1 gives the whole variable domain DTGVSQNPRHKITKRGQNVTFRCDPISEHNRLYWYRQTLGQGPEFLTYFQNEAQLEKSRLLSDRFSAERPKGSFSTLEIQRTEQGDSAMYLCASSSGQGVYNEQFFGPGTRLTVL.

The chain joins TRBV28 to TRBJ1-5; 8 bases fit TRBD1. V trimming: 3 bases; J trimming: 3 bases; junction bases outside the gene matches: 7. The CDR3 totals 16 residues. CDR1 and CDR2 from the germline V gene are MDHEN and SYDVKM. The CDR3 bases are TGTGCCAGCAGTTTCTGGGCAGGGGGCAACAATCAGCCCCAGCATTTT. This translates into CASSFWAGGNNQPQHF.

The V and J genes are TRBV12-3 or TRBV12-4 and TRBJ2-7, with D possibly TRBD2 on 5 matching bases. This CDR3 spans 13 amino acids. V was pared by 6 bases and J by 6 bases, with 15 bases between. The CDR3 DNA sequence: TGTGCCAGCAGCTATGGTCCGGGGAGCGAGCAGTACTTC. It translates to CASSYGPGSEQYF.

The rearrangement joins TRBV6-6 to TRBJ2-5, with 10 bases identical to TRBD2. V dropped 4 bases and J dropped 1; count of bases not matched to a gene: 6. The CDR3 extends over 16 amino acids. Germline CDR1 reads MNHNY; CDR2 reads SVGAGI (reference sequence). This chain's CDR3 is CASSSRVAGGQETQYF. The CDR3 DNA follows: TGTGCCAGCAGTTCCCGGGTAGCGGGAGGCCAAGAGACCCAGTACTTC.

The V gene is TRBV18, the J gene TRBJ2-3; TRBD1 matches at 7 bases. The CDR3 length is 15 residues. Losses at the gene ends were 5 bases for V and 2 bases for J; bases not matched to a gene: 7. Germline CDR1 KGHSH, CDR2 LQKENI. The CDR3 loop reads CASSGRTGATDTQYF. The CDR3, as DNA: TGTGCCAGCTCAGGCCGAACAGGGGCCACAGATACGCAGTATTTT.

The chain recombines TRBV2 with TRBJ2-5; D is uncertain. The CDR3 length is 13 residues. Germline values: CDR1 SNHLY, CDR2 FYNNEI. The V end lost 7 bases, the J end lost 5 bases, and 14 bases lay between the germline ends. The CDR3 is CASIPDPFETQYF. The CDR3 DNA follows: TGTGCCAGCATTCCGGACCCCTTCGAGACCCAGTACTTC.